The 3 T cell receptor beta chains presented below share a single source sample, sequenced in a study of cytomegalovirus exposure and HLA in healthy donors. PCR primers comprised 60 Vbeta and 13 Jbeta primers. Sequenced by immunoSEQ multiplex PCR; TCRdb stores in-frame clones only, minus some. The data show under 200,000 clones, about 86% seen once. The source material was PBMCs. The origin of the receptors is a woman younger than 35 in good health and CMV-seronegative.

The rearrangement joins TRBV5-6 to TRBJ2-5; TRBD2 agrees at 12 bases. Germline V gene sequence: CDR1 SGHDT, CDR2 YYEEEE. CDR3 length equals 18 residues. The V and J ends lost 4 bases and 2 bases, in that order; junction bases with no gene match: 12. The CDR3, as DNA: TGTGCCAGCAGCCTAAGACTCCCTAGCGGGGGGGCGCAAGAGACCCAGTACTTC. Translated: CASSLRLPSGGAQETQYF.

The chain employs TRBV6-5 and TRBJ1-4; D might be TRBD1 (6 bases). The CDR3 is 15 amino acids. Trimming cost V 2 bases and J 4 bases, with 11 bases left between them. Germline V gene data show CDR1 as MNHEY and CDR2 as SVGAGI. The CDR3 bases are TGTGCCAGCAGTTACGGGGCAGGGGATAATGAAAAACTGTTTTTT. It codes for CASSYGAGDNEKLFF.

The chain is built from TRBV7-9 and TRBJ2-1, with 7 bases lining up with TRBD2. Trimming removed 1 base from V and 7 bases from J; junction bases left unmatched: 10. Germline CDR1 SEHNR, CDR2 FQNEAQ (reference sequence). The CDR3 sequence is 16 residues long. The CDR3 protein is CASSLGYAGDGNEQFF. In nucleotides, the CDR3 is TGTGCCAGCAGCTTAGGATATGCGGGGGACGGGAATGAGCAGTTCTTC. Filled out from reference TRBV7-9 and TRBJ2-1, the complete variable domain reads DTGVSQNPRHKITKRGQNVTFRCDPISEHNRLYWYRQTLGQGPEFLTYFQNEAQLEKSRLLSDRFSAERPKGSFSTLEIQRTEQGDSAMYLCASSLGYAGDGNEQFFGPGTRLTVL.